Each of the 18 T cell receptor beta chains below was sequenced from the same sample in a study of CD4+ T cells in melanoma. Sequencing used immunoSEQ multiplex PCR; TCRdb keeps in-frame clones, though not all of them. The sample has about 10,000 clones; roughly 60% are singletons. Sequenced input: cells from a culture (not recorded whether cultured in vitro). The receptors stem from a human donor with melanoma.

The chain couples TRBV19 to TRBJ2-1, with unresolved D. The germline V gene has CDR1 LNHDA and CDR2 SQIVND (reference sequence). This CDR3 is 17 amino acids long. V lost 8 bases and J lost 7, with 27 bases in between. The CDR3 sequence: CASRASWRPLVENEQFF. The CDR3 DNA follows: TGTGCCAGTCGGGCTTCCTGGCGGCCGTTGGTGGAAAATGAGCAGTTCTTC. The complete variable domain, with remaining parts taken from reference TRBV19 and TRBJ2-1, reads DGGITQSPKYLFRKEGQNVTLSCEQNLNHDAMYWYRQDPGQGLRLIYYSQIVNDFQKGDIAEGYSVSREKKESFPLTVTSAQKNPTAFYLCASRASWRPLVENEQFFGPGTRLTVL.

This clone was picked up one time. Other DNA sequences in this sample translate to the same CDR3. V usage is TRBV5-4 and J usage is TRBJ1-2; tentative D call: TRBD1 (6 bases). The germline CDR1 and CDR2 sequences are SGHNT and YYREEE (reference sequence). The CDR3 covers 15 residues. V gave up 0 bases and J gave up 4 bases, with 13 bases separating them. The CDR3, as DNA: TGTGCCAGCAGCTTGGAGCAGGGGAGGGGCTATGGCTACACCTTC. It codes for CASSLEQGRGYGYTF.

This clone was seen more than once but under ten times. The chain has TRBV19 and TRBJ1-2, with no clear D. Trimming stripped 9 bases from V and 1 base from J, with 18 bases between. In germline, CDR1 is LNHDA, CDR2 SQIVND (reference sequence). The CDR3 covers 15 residues. CDR3 sequence: CASQTSAGNNYGYTF. CDR3 DNA sequence: TGTGCCAGCCAAACATCCGCGGGGAATAACTATGGCTACACCTTC.

The table lists this clone with a few counts. V usage is TRBV6-1 and J usage is TRBJ2-5, with a possible D match to TRBD1 (5 bases). The CDR3 has 13 amino acids. Trimming shortened V by 4 bases and J by 8 bases, and 14 bases separated the two germline ends. In germline, CDR1 is MNHNS, CDR2 SASEGT. CDR3 protein: CASSVPQGSTQYF. Written as DNA, the CDR3 is TGTGCCAGCAGTGTACCCCAGGGCTCCACCCAGTACTTC.

This clone occurred a few times. The J gene is TRBJ2-4, the V gene TRBV5-6; D possibly corresponds to TRBD2 (5 bases). Trimming stripped 4 bases from V and 1 base from J, with 12 bases between. The germline gives CDR1 SGHDT, CDR2 YYEEEE. CDR3 length equals 15 residues. The DNA of the CDR3 is TGTGCCAGCAGCCCGGAACCGGGGGCCAAAAACATTCAGTACTTC. Protein: CASSPEPGAKNIQYF.

This clone was seen more than once but under ten times. Here the CDR3 DNA reads TGTGCCAGCAGCTTCAGGGGTCCTTACACTGAAGCTTTCTTT. It translates to CASSFRGPYTEAFF. J is TRBJ1-1 and V is TRBV7-2, with D possibly being TRBD1 (6 bases). The V gene's germline CDR1 is SGHTA and CDR2 FQGNSA. With 3 bases removed from V and 3 bases from J, the gap between germline ends came to 11 bases. This CDR3 region has 14 residues.

The V call is TRBV10-3, the J call TRBJ1-6; D remains unclear. The CDR3 totals 17 residues. Deletions cut 2 bases from V and 3 bases from J, with 14 bases between. Germline loops: CDR1 ENHRY, CDR2 SYGVKD. CDR3 region: CAISEVQPPNYNSPLHF. In DNA, the CDR3 is TGTGCCATCAGTGAGGTTCAGCCGCCCAACTATAATTCACCCCTCCACTTT.

The rearrangement links TRBV9 to TRBJ1-2, with D tentatively TRBD1 (6 bases). CDR1 is SGDLS, CDR2 YYNGEE, per germline. This CDR3 comprises 16 residues. The V end lost 3 bases, the J end lost 1 base, and 16 bases lay between the germline ends. The CDR3 reads CASSESIQGGNYGYTF. The CDR3 DNA reads as TGTGCCAGCAGCGAAAGTATACAGGGAGGTAACTATGGCTACACCTTC.

In nucleotides, the CDR3 is TGTGCCAGCAGCTTAGATTCACCGACACAAGAGACCCAGTACTTC. It yields the protein CASSLDSPTQETQYF. The genes are TRBV7-2 and TRBJ2-5; D unresolved. CDR1 SGHTA and CDR2 FQGNSA come from the germline V gene. The CDR3 is 15 residues long. Trimming pared 1 base from V and 2 bases from J, leaving 11 bases between. Full variable domain (missing parts from reference TRBV7-2 and TRBJ2-5): GAGVSQSPSNKVTEKGKDVELRCDPISGHTALYWYRQSLGQGLEFLIYFQGNSAPDKSGLPSDRFSAERTGGSVSTLTIQRTQQEDSAVYLCASSLDSPTQETQYFGPGTRLLVL.

The rearrangement links TRBV6-6 to TRBJ1-5; D gene uncertain. The CDR3 extends over 15 amino acids. V lost 6 bases to trimming and J lost 1 base, with 13 bases between them. CDR1 MNHNY and CDR2 SVGAGI come from the germline V gene (reference sequence). The CDR3 bases are TGTGCCAGCAGAGCTAATGGAGAAAGCAATCAGCCCCAGCATTTT. Amino acids: CASRANGESNQPQHF.

This clone was seen a single time. The rearrangement joins TRBV18 to TRBJ2-7; D is ambiguous. This CDR3 region has 12 residues. The V gene lost 6 bases and the J gene lost 2 bases, with 8 bases spanning the gap. CDR1 and CDR2 (germline): KGHSH, LQKENI. The CDR3 DNA sequence: TGTGCCAGCTCCCTCGATACCTACGAGCAGTACTTC. Protein: CASSLDTYEQYF.

The chain links TRBV25-1 to TRBJ2-7; D might be TRBD1 (6 bases). Per the germline V gene, CDR1 is MGHDK and CDR2 is SYGVNS. This CDR3 region has 14 residues. V shed 7 bases and J shed 3 bases, with 16 bases lying between them. The CDR3 nucleotides are TGTGCCAGCATTGCATCCGGGACACTCTACGAGCAGTACTTC. This sequence encodes CASIASGTLYEQYF.

By share of the sample, this clone is medium-sized (0.01 to 0.1%). The chain employs TRBV5-4 and TRBJ2-3, with no clear D. Germline V gene data show CDR1 as SGHNT and CDR2 as YYREEE (reference sequence). V lost 4 bases and J lost 4, with 10 bases in between. The CDR3 covers 13 residues. This CDR3 reads CASSRTSPDTQYF. The CDR3 nucleotides read TGTGCCAGCAGCCGCACTTCACCAGATACGCAGTATTTT.

This chain joins TRBV6-6 and TRBJ1-6, with D perhaps matching TRBD1 (5 bases). The length of the CDR3 is 14 residues. Germline-derived CDR1 and CDR2 are MNHNY and SVGAGI (reference sequence). V was shortened by 4 bases and J by 10 bases, with 14 bases between the two germline ends. The CDR3 nucleotides are TGTGCCAGCAGTTGGCAGGGTACAGGATCACCCCTCCACTTT. Translation gives CASSWQGTGSPLHF.

The chain combines TRBV12-5 with TRBJ2-1, with TRBD2 matching 15 bases. V was pared by 4 bases and J by 7 bases, with 5 bases of the junction left unmatched. The germline V gene has CDR1 LGHNT and CDR2 FRNRAP. The CDR3 is made up of 16 amino acids. The CDR3 protein is CASGSVGTSGRNEQFF. The CDR3 DNA is TGTGCTAGTGGTTCGGTTGGGACTAGCGGGAGGAATGAGCAGTTCTTC.

V is TRBV2 and J is TRBJ2-1, with 8 bases matching TRBD2. Germline CDR1 is SNHLY and CDR2 is FYNNEI. The V and J ends lost 4 bases and 9 bases, in that order; junction bases with no gene match: 14. This CDR3 has 16 residues. CDR3 nucleotides: TGTGCCAGCAGTGGGAACGGGGGGGCAGGTCGTATTGAGCAGTTCTTC. It encodes CASSGNGGAGRIEQFF.

The chain couples TRBV4-1 to TRBJ1-4, with D possibly being TRBD1 (6 bases). Trimming stripped 4 bases from V and 1 base from J, with 10 bases between. The CDR3 extends over 15 amino acids. Germline-derived CDR1 and CDR2 are MGHRA and YSYEKL. CDR3 DNA: TGCGCCAGCAGCCTGGGCAGGGGAACTAATGAAAAACTGTTTTTT. It translates to CASSLGRGTNEKLFF.

The chain has TRBV7-9 and TRBJ2-3, with 15 bases aligning to TRBD2. Germline CDR1 is SEHNR and CDR2 is FQNEAQ (reference sequence). The CDR3 sequence is 16 residues long. V shed 5 bases and J 4 bases; nucleotides not matched to a gene: 4. DNA for the CDR3: TGTGCCAGCAGCCCAGGGACTAGCGGGGGGTCAGATACGCAGTATTTT. Amino acids: CASSPGTSGGSDTQYF.